This T cell receptor (beta chain) was recorded in a study of PD-L1 blockade in urothelial cancer (dated by TCRdb to the late 2010s). General notes on the study: Therapy was started at some point between 2012 and 2014 for all patients, and atezolizumab 1,200 mg was administered intravenously every 3 weeks. About nine tenths of the roughly 29 patients were males with bladder-origin urothelial cancer, and about 60% of the 29 reported a prior smoking history. Blood samples were analyzed at two time points: 3 weeks after treatment start (second dose) and 6 weeks after treatment start. Durable clinical benefit was achieved by nine patients and was not achieved by 20 patients. Twenty-nine patients had pretreatment blood TCR-seq, about 25 had at least one posttreatment blood collection, and about 25 had tumor TCR-seq. Whole exome sequencing and RNA sequencing of pretreatment tumors were performed alongside TCR sequencing in the same patients. Pretreatment tumor samples, along with matched peripheral blood serially collected before and after atezolizumab treatment, were subjected to TCR sequencing. Durable clinical benefit was defined as progression-free survival longer than 6 months, and TCR features were also tested against progression-free and overall survival. Patients had an ECOG performance status of 0 or 1 and had received between 0 and 3 prior chemotherapy regimens. Blood samples gave a median of around 140,000 T cells and tens of thousands of unique TCRs, with a median clonality of roughly 0.08. An exploratory multi-omic analysis was conducted of the somatic, immune and clinical correlates of response to PD-L1 blockade with atezolizumab in urothelial cancer. What the research found in general, with its limitations: Improved progression-free and overall survival was associated with having pretreatment peripheral blood TCR clonality below the median. Because the sample size was small (n ≈ 29) and many of the analyses were exploratory, the results are meant to be hypothesis-generating. At 3 weeks after the start of treatment, tumor-associated TCR clones in peripheral blood had expanded more in patients with durable benefit (n ≈ 22, p = 0.022).

Comments on this clone: The specificity of this receptor is unknown. Qualities for individual bases were not recorded, and no much larger clone is one base off.

The time point label of this sample denotes: pretreatment peripheral blood. A cohort of about 30 patients with locally advanced or metastatic urothelial carcinoma, treated at Memorial Sloan Kettering on a trial protocol, was included. Peripheral blood mononuclear cells were collected pretreatment and during treatment, at between 1 and 8 total time points per patient. The Qiagen DNeasy Blood extraction kit was used to purify genomic DNA from total PBMCs and tumor samples. Collected pretreatment and during treatment, PBMCs were isolated and stored as previously described. To estimate absolute template abundance from read counts, synthetic TCR analog templates were spiked into each PCR. TCRbeta CDR3 regions were amplified from genomic DNA with bias-controlled V and J gene primers using the immunoSEQ assay. Rearranged TCRbeta segments were sequenced at approximately 20X coverage. Turning to the authors' computational methods: Sequencing errors were corrected by clustering, and CDR3s were annotated against IMGT so that V, D and J genes could be assigned. Downstream analyses used only productive TCRbeta rearrangements and left out out-of-frame or stop-codon sequences. To compute clonality, Shannon entropy was normalized by the log of the number of unique productive sequences and then subtracted from one. Clones differing between time points or between blood and tumor were identified using Fisher's exact test with Benjamini-Hochberg correction, with an adjusted p below 0.01 applied as the threshold. The source is immuneACCESS, and TCRdb retained only in-frame sequences with V and J called. Part of the clones is not carried over; for the studies checked, unresolved V genes explain less than half of this, and the remainder is unexplained. V and J calls and clone size are given by that table; D and trimming were obtained from the DNA. Here the sample has 33,000 or so clones; about four fifths occur a single time. 6.8% of the sample goes to the ten largest clones.

The CDR3, cysteine through phenylalanine, is 14 amino acids long. The CDR3 DNA has 42 bases and is translated from base 1. The V end loses 5 bases and the J end loses 4 bases, and a stretch of 14 bases separates them. CDR1 and CDR2 were assigned from the germline V gene as MDHEN and SYDVKM. The sequence came from a man aged 55 to 69 with urothelial cancer. The material was PBMCs, obtained around atezolizumab (anti-PD-L1) treatment. The V and J segments used are TRBV28 and TRBJ1-2; the D region possibly corresponds to TRBD1 (5 bases align). The DNA sequence is given as TGTGCCAGCAGTCTCACCGGGGGGGTCTATGGCTACACCTTC. This is translated as CASSLTGGVYGYTF.